Included here is one T cell receptor (beta chain) sequence, with context. Its target is unknown. This sample is drawn from a study of cytomegalovirus exposure and HLA in healthy donors. General study points: Researchers counted roughly 150 TCR beta chains as cytomegalovirus-associated. The classifier was said to identify cytomegalovirus status with high specificity and sensitivity.

Looked up from germline, CDR1 is SGHTA and CDR2 is FQGTGA. This CDR3 is built from 15 residues. V gave up 9 bases and J gave up 2 bases, with 18 bases separating them. Sequencing used immunoSEQ multiplex PCR; TCRdb keeps in-frame clones, though not all of them. The table records approximately 150,000 clones, about 89% of them present only once. The chain uses TRBV7-3 and TRBJ2-3, with a possible D match to TRBD2 (5 bases). This sequence originates from a man aged 18 to 35 in good health and CMV-seronegative. Sequencing used PBMCs. CDR3 DNA sequence: TGTGCCAGTTCTCCTCGGAGGTCCCTCACAGATACGCAGTATTTT. This translates into CASSPRRSLTDTQYF. Using reference TRBV7-3 and TRBJ2-3 for the parts outside the CDR3, the full variable domain is GAGVSQTPSNKVTEKGKYVELRCDPISGHTALYWYRQSLGQGPEFLIYFQGTGAADDSGLPNDRFFAVRPEGSVSTLKIQRTERGDSAVYLCASSPRRSLTDTQYFGPGTRLTVL.